This is a list of T cell receptor beta chains from one sample in a study of cytomegalovirus exposure and HLA in healthy donors. The data were produced by immunoSEQ multiplex PCR, yet TCRdb's version contains in-frame clones alone and is incomplete. The sample includes around 130,000 clones, over 70% of them seen just once. The material sequenced was PBMCs. The receptor source for this set is a woman between 18 and 30 years old in good health and CMV-seronegative. Each CDR3 is given with its conserved first and last residue. Only part of the rows carry a size: once, few, many, or a class if the clone is expanded.

clone_size	cdr3_length	v_call	cdr3_aa
NA	13	TRBV29-1	CSASGTGGLEAFF
NA	13	TRBV4-1	CASSQEGEQPQHF
NA	16	TRBV5-1	CASRGGNSGLSYEQYF
NA	15	TRBV27	CASSLLGRVNTEAFF
NA	15	TRBV6-5	CASSFRAGGNYGYTF
NA	17	TRBV18	CASSPIILSERGAEAFF
NA	16	TRBV5-1	CASSLSPGASTDTQYF
NA	15	TRBV5-6	CASSDGTIPSYEQYF
NA	14	TRBV6-1	CASSPGIPNYGYTF
NA	14	TRBV5-6	CASTRGVRTDTQYF
NA	15	TRBV7-2	CASSYMPGQWNEQFF
NA	11	TRBV6-1	CASGSPGTQYF
NA	16	TRBV28	CASTRMGGLSNQPQHF
NA	14	TRBV5-4	CASSSVPEEAEAFF
few	12	TRBV5-6	CASSLAGGEQYF
NA	16	TRBV30	CAWSPTRTGEKNIQYF
NA	16	TRBV6-5	CASSYSRAGPPYEQYF
NA	12	TRBV30	CAWRRDTDTQYF
NA	16	TRBV4-1	CASSPQGGGLQETQYF